This T cell receptor beta chain came from a study of blood T cells in healthy people across ages. Primers used in a second PCR of roughly 7 to 12 cycles were a sample-barcoded 5' primer and a J-beta primer mix. MiXCR, run by TCRdb on the 5' RACE reads, gives a single entry per CDR3 protein. Of under 2,000,000 distinct CDR3 sequences in the sample, around 48% are singletons; the top ten hold around 2.1%. Germline trimming cut 6 bases from V and 7 bases from J; bases unmatched to any gene: 14. This CDR3 contains 16 residues. The germline gives CDR1 MDHEN, CDR2 SYDVKM. The sequenced sample was blood. The V gene is TRBV28, the J gene TRBJ2-3, with 9 bases identical to TRBD1. This sequence was found in a woman in her thirties or forties in good health. The CDR3 is CASSYESGQGLHTQYF. CDR3 coding DNA: TGTGCCAGCAGCTACGAGTCGGGACAGGGTCTCCATACGCAGTATTTT. The full variable domain, its missing parts supplied by reference TRBV28 and TRBJ2-3, is DVKVTQSSRYLVKRTGEKVFLECVQDMDHENMFWYRQDPGLGLRLIYFSYDVKMKEKGDIPEGYSVSREKKERFSLILESASTNQTSMYLCASSYESGQGLHTQYFGPGTRLTVL.